These 26 T cell receptor beta chains were sequenced from one sample in a study of T cells in localized non-small cell lung cancer (TCRdb year 2020). The protocol used for the library was the immunoSEQ multiplex PCR assay. Not all clones reach the TCRdb copy of this immuneACCESS table, which keeps in-frame sequences only. Checked studies attribute under half of the gap to unresolved V genes and leave the rest unexplained. This sample lists some 49,000 clones; around 86% were detected once. The top ten hold over 15% of the sample. Sequencing was performed on peripheral blood mononuclear cells, taken before any cancer treatment. These receptors were obtained from a man aged 40-75 years with stage III lung adenocarcinoma.

J is TRBJ2-7 and V is TRBV6-5; D perhaps matches TRBD2 (7 bases). CDR3 length: 14 residues. The V end was cut by 0 bases, the J end by 6 bases, with 12 bases between. Germline V gene lookup returns CDR1 MNHEY and CDR2 SVGAGI. CDR3 sequence reads: CASSYSTGGREQYF. CDR3 coding DNA: TGTGCCAGCAGTTACTCGACCGGGGGGCGCGAGCAGTACTTC.

In its sample, this clone was seen a few times. The chain employs TRBV7-6 and TRBJ2-3; 7 nucleotides agree with TRBD2. Trimming cost V 4 bases and J 1 base; bases outside gene matches: 2. This CDR3 contains 14 residues. Germline CDR1 is SGHVS and CDR2 is FNYEAQ. CDR3 bases: TGTGCCAGCAGCTGGGGGAGGGGCACAGATACGCAGTATTTT. It specifies CASSWGRGTDTQYF.

This clone was detected only once. The CDR3 protein is CASSWWGNTGELFF. The CDR3 nucleotides read TGTGCCAGCAGCTGGTGGGGGAACACCGGGGAGCTGTTTTTT. The chain uses TRBV7-8 and TRBJ2-2, with D unclear. The CDR3 totals 14 residues. CDR1 SGHVS and CDR2 FQNEAQ come from the germline V gene. Trimming stripped 4 bases from V and 1 base from J, with 7 bases between.

The genes are TRBV4-1 and TRBJ2-2; maybe TRBD2 (5 bases). Germline CDR1 MGHRA, CDR2 YSYEKL. Trimming stripped 1 base from V and 0 bases from J, with 24 bases between. This CDR3 is 21 amino acids long. As DNA, the CDR3 is TGCGCCAGCAGCCAAGGAAGGTTGGTCACCGACTACTTACCGAACACCGGGGAGCTGTTTTTT. This gives the protein CASSQGRLVTDYLPNTGELFF.

This clone was picked up a small number of times. The rearrangement links TRBV9 to TRBJ2-7, with TRBD2 matching over 9 bases. The V segment lost 0 bases and the J segment 5 bases; nucleotides outside the gene matches: 6. The germline V gene encodes CDR1 SGDLS and CDR2 YYNGEE. The CDR3 covers 15 residues. This CDR3 is CASSVAGGGVDEQYF. The CDR3 DNA reads as TGTGCCAGCAGCGTAGCGGGCGGGGGGGTGGACGAGCAGTACTTC.

The sample holds one count of this clone. The chain employs TRBV29-1 and TRBJ1-2; possibly TRBD1 for D (6 bases). The CDR3 is made up of 12 amino acids. The germline CDR1 and CDR2 sequences are SQVTM and ANQGSEA. V lost 4 bases and J 8 bases, leaving 14 bases between the germline ends. The DNA for the CDR3 is TGCAGCGTTGGGATGGGGGGCGGAGGCTACACCTTC. Protein product: CSVGMGGGGYTF. Drawing the rest from reference TRBV29-1 and TRBJ1-2, the complete variable domain is SAVISQKPSRDICQRGTSLTIQCQVDSQVTMMFWYRQQPGQSLTLIATANQGSEATYESGFVIDKFPISRPNLTFSTLTVSNMSPEDSSIYLCSVGMGGGGYTFGSGTRLTVV.

The chain links TRBV15 to TRBJ2-2, with D possibly being TRBD1 (6 bases). Trimming removed 1 base at V and 9 bases at J, with 15 bases between. CDR1 is LNHNV, CDR2 YYDKDF, per germline (reference sequence). This CDR3 has 15 amino acids. The CDR3 protein is CATSRGQKGVRELFF. In nucleotides, the CDR3 is TGTGCCACCAGCAGAGGTCAAAAGGGGGTCCGGGAGCTGTTTTTT.

The chain couples TRBV6-6 to TRBJ2-2; a weak D match, TRBD1 (5 bases). The CDR3 runs to 13 residues. Trimming stripped 5 bases from V and 3 bases from J, with 7 bases between. Germline V gene sequence: CDR1 MNHNY, CDR2 SVGAGI (reference sequence). CDR3 region: CASSPGYTGELFF. DNA for the CDR3: TGTGCCAGCAGTCCAGGGTACACCGGGGAGCTGTTTTTT.

This clone has just one count. This sequence joins TRBV7-2 and TRBJ2-7, with TRBD2 matching 8 bases. The CDR3 totals 18 residues. V lost 4 bases and J lost 3; bases outside the gene matches: 17. CDR1 and CDR2 from the germline V gene are SGHTA and FQGNSA. The CDR3 sequence is CASSSQAGLGITIYEQYF. The CDR3 region has the DNA TGTGCCAGCAGCTCCCAAGCGGGACTAGGGATTACCATCTACGAGCAGTACTTC.

This clone was seen a few times. The rearrangement joins TRBV25-1 to TRBJ2-1; tentatively, D is TRBD1 (5 bases). The CDR3 runs to 13 residues. Germline loops: CDR1 MGHDK, CDR2 SYGVNS. V was pared by 8 bases and J by 7 bases, with 15 bases between. CDR3 amino acids: CASGQGSWNEQFF. The DNA for the CDR3 is TGTGCCAGCGGCCAGGGATCCTGGAATGAGCAGTTCTTC. The full variable domain, with the rest looked up from reference TRBV25-1 and TRBJ2-1, is EADIYQTPRYLVIGTGKKITLECSQTMGHDKMYWYQQDPGMELHLIHYSYGVNSTEKGDLSSESTVSRIRTEHFPLTLESARPSHTSQYLCASGQGSWNEQFFGPGTRLTVL.

The chain couples TRBV5-4 to TRBJ2-1; 11 bases align to TRBD2. The CDR3 contains 15 residues. The V gene end was trimmed by 4 bases and the J gene end by 7 bases; junction bases not matched to a gene: 7. Germline V gene data show CDR1 as SGHNT and CDR2 as YYREEE (reference sequence). CDR3 sequence: CASSLAGGPKNEQFF. CDR3 DNA sequence: TGTGCCAGCAGCCTAGCGGGGGGCCCTAAAAATGAGCAGTTCTTC. The full variable domain, its missing parts supplied by reference TRBV5-4 and TRBJ2-1, is ETGVTQSPTHLIKTRGQQVTLRCSSQSGHNTVSWYQQALGQGPQFIFQYYREEENGRGNFPPRFSGLQFPNYSSELNVNALELDDSALYLCASSLAGGPKNEQFFGPGTRLTVL.

The chain is built from TRBV10-1 and TRBJ2-1, with TRBD1 matching over 12 bases. Trimming took 0 bases from V and 8 from J; bases not matched to a gene: 5. This CDR3 comprises 16 residues. Germline V gives CDR1 WNHNN, CDR2 SYGVQD (reference sequence). As DNA, the CDR3 is TGCGCCAGCAGTGAGTCCCTCGGGACAGGGGGCCATGAGCAGTTCTTC. It codes for CASSESLGTGGHEQFF.

The chain couples TRBV5-4 to TRBJ2-7; possible D gene TRBD2, 6 bases. The CDR3 is 14 amino acids. Looked up from germline, CDR1 is SGHNT and CDR2 is YYREEE (reference sequence). The germline V and J ends were trimmed by 2 bases and 0 bases, with 9 bases remaining between them. CDR3 sequence: CASSFSGSSYEQYF. CDR3 bases: TGTGCCAGCAGCTTTAGCGGAAGCTCCTACGAGCAGTACTTC.

Only a few counts were recorded for this clone. V gene TRBV5-1 combines with J gene TRBJ2-3; D uncertain. V dropped 0 bases and J dropped 0 bases, with 14 bases sitting between them. Germline loops: CDR1 SGHRS, CDR2 YFSETQ. The CDR3 contains 17 residues. The CDR3 coding sequence is TGCGCCAGCAGCTTGGGAATGGGCGCATCTAGCACAGATACGCAGTATTTT. The encoded protein is CASSLGMGASSTDTQYF.

The rearrangement links TRBV5-1 to TRBJ2-2; 11 bases match TRBD2. CDR1 and CDR2 from the germline V gene are SGHRS and YFSETQ. V lost 0 bases, J lost 4 bases, and 11 bases stayed unmatched. CDR3 length: 19 residues. The CDR3 nucleotides read TGCGCCAGCAGCTTGGTGGTCACGGCTAGCGGGGGGAGCACCGGGGAGCTGTTTTTT. It encodes CASSLVVTASGGSTGELFF.

The gene calls are TRBV7-6 and TRBJ2-1, with D possibly called TRBD1 or TRBD2 (5 bases each). Germline CDR1 reads SGHVS; CDR2 reads FNYEAQ. Trimming cost V 2 bases and J 8 bases, with 19 bases left between them. This CDR3 is built from 16 residues. CDR3 DNA sequence: TGTGCCAGCAGCTTATCGTCGGGACCTGTTCTCCATGAGCAGTTCTTC. Translation: CASSLSSGPVLHEQFF.

The chain employs TRBV5-1 and TRBJ2-5; 8 positions agree with TRBD1. Looked up from germline, CDR1 is SGHRS and CDR2 is YFSETQ. V shed 4 bases, J shed 5 bases, and the junction held 7 bases outside the gene matches. CDR3 size: 14 residues. The DNA for the CDR3 is TGCGCCAGCAGCGCGACAGGGGCCGGGGAGACCCAGTACTTC. It is translated as CASSATGAGETQYF.

This clone was observed once. The chain carries TRBV19 and TRBJ2-2, with 8 bases aligning to TRBD2. V trimming: 6 bases; J trimming: 0 bases; junction bases outside the gene matches: 3. The CDR3 length is 15 residues. The germline V gene has CDR1 LNHDA and CDR2 SQIVND (reference sequence). The CDR3 bases are TGTGCCAGTAGACCCGGGGGGGCGAACACCGGGGAGCTGTTTTTT. It is translated as CASRPGGANTGELFF.

This clone was seen a few times. The chain links TRBV6-5 to TRBJ2-1, with D possibly TRBD1 on 6 matching bases. V gave up 2 bases and J gave up 6 bases, with 14 bases separating them. The CDR3 is 15 amino acids. The germline CDR1 and CDR2 sequences are MNHEY and SVGAGI. The CDR3: CASSYGQGFRNEQFF. CDR3 coding DNA: TGTGCCAGCAGTTACGGGCAGGGGTTTCGCAATGAGCAGTTCTTC.

The gene calls are TRBV5-4 and TRBJ1-4, with 9 nucleotides matching TRBD1. The length of the CDR3 is 15 residues. Germline assignment: CDR1 SGHNT and CDR2 YYREEE (reference sequence). V shed 4 bases and J 8 bases; nucleotides not matched to a gene: 9. The CDR3 loop reads CASSRGGTGREKLFF. The CDR3 bases are TGTGCCAGCAGCCGAGGCGGGACAGGGCGCGAAAAACTGTTTTTT. The full variable domain, completed using reference TRBV5-4 and TRBJ1-4, is ETGVTQSPTHLIKTRGQQVTLRCSSQSGHNTVSWYQQALGQGPQFIFQYYREEENGRGNFPPRFSGLQFPNYSSELNVNALELDDSALYLCASSRGGTGREKLFFGSGTQLSVL.

This sequence joins TRBV19 and TRBJ2-2; D remains ambiguous. The V gene lost 3 bases and the J gene lost 2 bases, with 10 bases spanning the gap. The CDR3 extends over 15 amino acids. CDR1 is LNHDA, CDR2 SQIVND, per germline (reference sequence). For the CDR3, the DNA is TGTGCCAGTAGTATGGGCCCGGCTAACACCGGGGAGCTGTTTTTT. Translated: CASSMGPANTGELFF.

The rearrangement joins TRBV4-2 to TRBJ2-2, with 8 nucleotides matching TRBD1. The CDR3 has 17 amino acids. The V gene end was trimmed by 0 bases and the J gene end by 2 bases; junction bases not matched to a gene: 5. Germline CDR1 reads LGHNA; CDR2 reads YNFKEQ. CDR3 DNA: TGTGCCAGCAGCCAAGAGGGGGGACAGGTTAACACCGGGGAGCTGTTTTTT. Amino acid sequence: CASSQEGGQVNTGELFF.

The gene calls are TRBV6-6 and TRBJ2-1; a weak D match, TRBD2 (5 bases). CDR1 is MNHNY and CDR2 is SVGAGI in the germline V gene (reference sequence). V was trimmed by 11 bases and J by 8 bases, leaving 19 bases between them. The CDR3 runs to 13 residues. The CDR3 loop is CAPRTGFVDEQFF. CDR3 in DNA: TGTGCCCCCAGGACGGGGTTTGTTGATGAGCAGTTCTTC.

The chain couples TRBV15 to TRBJ2-2, with 8 nucleotides matching TRBD1. CDR3 length equals 16 residues. J gave up 1 base and V 5 bases, and 6 bases lay outside the gene matches. The germline V gene encodes CDR1 LNHNV and CDR2 YYDKDF (reference sequence). Written as DNA, the CDR3 is TGTGCCACCAGCCTGACCGGGACAGGGAACACCGGGGAGCTGTTTTTT. Its translation is CATSLTGTGNTGELFF.

The chain uses TRBV6-1 and TRBJ2-3, with a possible D match to TRBD2 (6 bases). V lost 1 base and J 7 bases, leaving 9 bases between the germline ends. The CDR3 consists of 13 residues. The V gene's germline CDR1 is MNHNS and CDR2 SASEGT. CDR3 DNA sequence: TGTGCCAGCAGTGAAGAGGGGAGGCATACGCAGTATTTT. Amino acid sequence: CASSEEGRHTQYF.

The rearrangement joins TRBV7-3 to TRBJ2-1; unclear D gene. The V gene's germline CDR1 is SGHTA and CDR2 FQGTGA. Deletions cut 2 bases from V and 9 bases from J, with 11 bases between. The CDR3 runs 13 residues. The CDR3 DNA is TGTGCCAGCAGCTTAGGGCGGTCGAGTGAGCAGTTCTTC. It codes for CASSLGRSSEQFF.